Here is one T cell receptor beta chain with its context. V shed 3 bases, J shed 0 bases, and the junction held 1 base outside the gene matches. CDR1 is KGHDR, CDR2 SFDVKD, per germline. CDR3 length equals 15 residues. These data come from a study of blood T cell repertoires in COVID-19. The wider study: T cells, B-cell-depleted T cells, or PBMCs supplied cDNA or gDNA.

Original processing notes: Amplifying reference gene primers gave estimates of nucleated cell counts. Clones were sequenced by immunoSEQ multiplex PCR, and TCRdb holds only the in-frame ones, with some missing. That table furnishes V, J and clone size, whereas the DNA furnished D and trimming. The profile shows tens of thousands of clones, about 85% of them singletons. This clonotype was obtained from a woman aged 55 to 70 with active COVID-19. The V and J genes are TRBV24-1 and TRBJ1-2, with 9 bases identical to TRBD1. Material: peripheral blood. CDR3 residues: CATSDRTGANYGYTF. In DNA form, the CDR3 reads TGTGCCACCAGTGATCGGACAGGGGCTAACTATGGCTACACCTTC.